This TCR beta chain was recorded in a study of T cell changes during pregnancy in multiple sclerosis (dated by TCRdb to between 2018 and 2021). As for the study more broadly: The study looked at changes in the T cell repertoire across pregnancy in women with multiple sclerosis.

Worth noting for this clone: What antigen it recognizes has not been identified. No base quality values were provided; no much bigger clone lies one nucleotide off.

From a lookup of the germline V gene, CDR1 and CDR2 are SGHRS and YFSETQ. Reading from cysteine to phenylalanine, the CDR3 counts 15 amino acids. CDR3 DNA is the only sequence kept; it has 45 bases, read in frame from the first base. Unmatched junction bases come to 3, with V trimmed by 3 bases and J by 1 base. The library was produced with the immunoSEQ multiplex PCR assay. Imported from immuneACCESS, the table was reduced by TCRdb to in-frame sequences with V and J called. These copies leave out some clones; in studies compared against another copy, an unresolved V gene accounts for under half, and the cause of the remainder is not known. For this sample the table gives approximately 61,000 clones, of which 88% were detected only once. In total, the top ten clones hold approximately 1.8% of the sample.

The specimen comprised peripheral blood, sampled in the first trimester of pregnancy. This TCR was sampled from a female donor with multiple sclerosis, enrolled in a pregnancy study. The chain is assembled from TRBV5-1 and TRBJ2-1, with TRBD1 matching 8 junction bases. The sequenced DNA is TGCGCCAGCAGCTCGACAGGGGAGTCCTACAATGAGCAGTTCTTC. Its protein reads: CASSSTGESYNEQFF.